The rows below give T cell receptor beta chains drawn from one sample of a study of CD4 T cells in relation to SARS-CoV-2 and coronaviruses. This table comes from immunoSEQ multiplex PCR, and its TCRdb copy is limited to in-frame clones, with some not included. The sample has roughly 60,000 clones; about 95% are singletons. The specimen sequenced was naive CD4+ T cells from PBMCs. All receptors come from a human donor in good health. Both conserved end residues are part of each CDR3. The order of the fields is clone size, D gene, J gene, V gene, CDR3 protein, CDR3 DNA. The D gene is left open where the match is weak. Part of the rows lack a size; the others show once, few, many or a class for expanded clones.

abundance: -; d_gene: TRBD1; j_gene: TRBJ1-3; v_gene: TRBV18; CDR3aa: CASSPQGAGGNTIYF; CDR3nt: TGTGCCAGCTCTCCTCAGGGGGCAGGAGGAAACACCATATATTTT
abundance: -; d_gene: -; j_gene: TRBJ2-7; v_gene: TRBV13; CDR3aa: CASSQGLLSYEQYF; CDR3nt: TGTGCCAGCAGCCAGGGACTTTTAAGCTACGAGCAGTACTTC
abundance: -; d_gene: -; j_gene: TRBJ1-1; v_gene: TRBV9; CDR3aa: CASSPGNVNTEAFF; CDR3nt: TGTGCCAGCAGCCCCGGTAATGTGAACACTGAAGCTTTCTTT
abundance: -; d_gene: -; j_gene: TRBJ1-6; v_gene: TRBV25-1; CDR3aa: CASRQHSPDNSPLHF; CDR3nt: TGTGCCAGCAGACAGCATTCACCGGATAATTCACCCCTCCACTTT
abundance: -; d_gene: -; j_gene: TRBJ2-7; v_gene: TRBV28; CDR3aa: CASSTNRGSTTKQYF; CDR3nt: TGTGCCAGCAGTACAAATAGGGGTAGCACTACGAAGCAGTACTTC
abundance: -; d_gene: TRBD1; j_gene: TRBJ1-2; v_gene: TRBV7-9; CDR3aa: CASSLAGTANYGYTF; CDR3nt: TGTGCCAGCAGCTTAGCGGGGACAGCTAACTATGGCTACACCTTC
abundance: -; d_gene: TRBD1; j_gene: TRBJ1-1; v_gene: TRBV19; CDR3aa: CASSTSGQGARAFF; CDR3nt: TGTGCCAGTAGTACCAGCGGACAGGGGGCGCGAGCTTTCTTT
abundance: once; d_gene: TRBD1; j_gene: TRBJ1-2; v_gene: TRBV10-2; CDR3aa: CASSGAGTGDGYTF; CDR3nt: TGCGCCAGCAGCGGTGCCGGGACAGGGGACGGCTACACCTTC
abundance: -; d_gene: TRBD1; j_gene: TRBJ1-5; v_gene: TRBV7-9; CDR3aa: CASSEGDSHLGQPQHF; CDR3nt: TGTGCCAGCAGCGAAGGGGACAGCCACCTTGGTCAGCCCCAGCATTTT
abundance: -; d_gene: TRBD2; j_gene: TRBJ2-1; v_gene: TRBV30; CDR3aa: CAWRTSGRHNEQFF; CDR3nt: TGTGCCTGGCGGACTAGCGGGAGACACAATGAGCAGTTCTTC
abundance: -; d_gene: TRBD1; j_gene: TRBJ2-1; v_gene: TRBV7-3; CDR3aa: CASSLRQGSKVKQFF; CDR3nt: TGTGCCAGCAGCTTAAGACAGGGCTCGAAGGTGAAGCAGTTCTTC
abundance: -; d_gene: -; j_gene: TRBJ1-4; v_gene: TRBV7-2; CDR3aa: CASSLASTGTDEKLFF; CDR3nt: TGTGCCAGCAGCTTAGCGTCCACGGGGACCGATGAAAAACTGTTTTTT
abundance: once; d_gene: -; j_gene: TRBJ1-1; v_gene: TRBV7-9; CDR3aa: CASSLAGENTEAFF; CDR3nt: TGTGCCAGCAGCTTAGCCGGGGAGAACACTGAAGCTTTCTTT
abundance: -; d_gene: TRBD1; j_gene: TRBJ1-6; v_gene: TRBV30; CDR3aa: CAWSVGTGNNSPLHF; CDR3nt: TGTGCCTGGAGTGTGGGGACAGGGAACAATTCACCCCTCCACTTT
abundance: -; d_gene: -; j_gene: TRBJ1-5; v_gene: TRBV2; CDR3aa: CASSEFGYSYNQPQHF; CDR3nt: TGTGCCAGCAGTGAATTTGGGTACTCCTACAATCAGCCCCAGCATTTT
abundance: -; d_gene: TRBD1; j_gene: TRBJ2-6; v_gene: TRBV5-1; CDR3aa: CASSLQGTGTLANVLTF; CDR3nt: TGCGCCAGCAGCTTGCAAGGGACAGGGACGTTGGCCAACGTCCTGACTTTC
abundance: -; d_gene: TRBD1; j_gene: TRBJ2-5; v_gene: TRBV19; CDR3aa: CASGDRGETQYF; CDR3nt: TGTGCCAGTGGGGACAGGGGCGAGACCCAGTACTTC
abundance: -; d_gene: -; j_gene: TRBJ2-6; v_gene: TRBV19; CDR3aa: CASRLGGGTSGANVLTF; CDR3nt: TGTGCCAGTAGGCTAGGGGGAGGAACCTCTGGGGCCAACGTCCTGACTTTC
abundance: -; d_gene: -; j_gene: TRBJ2-5; v_gene: TRBV5-5; CDR3aa: CASSPLPRQRLETQYF; CDR3nt: TGTGCCAGCAGCCCTCTCCCGAGACAGCGATTAGAGACCCAGTACTTC
abundance: -; d_gene: -; j_gene: TRBJ1-1; v_gene: TRBV12-5; CDR3aa: CASANEGQGSEAFF; CDR3nt: TGTGCTAGTGCCAATGAGGGGCAGGGATCTGAAGCTTTCTTT
abundance: -; d_gene: -; j_gene: TRBJ1-5; v_gene: TRBV7-3; CDR3aa: CASSPGVNQPQHF; CDR3nt: TGTGCCAGCAGCCCCGGAGTAAATCAGCCCCAGCATTTT
abundance: -; d_gene: TRBD2; j_gene: TRBJ2-5; v_gene: TRBV5-1; CDR3aa: CASKSGAYQETQYF; CDR3nt: TGCGCCAGCAAAAGCGGGGCCTACCAAGAGACCCAGTACTTC
abundance: -; d_gene: -; j_gene: TRBJ2-3; v_gene: TRBV15; CDR3aa: CATSRDVGDTQYF; CDR3nt: TGTGCCACCAGCAGAGATGTAGGCGATACGCAGTATTTT
abundance: -; d_gene: TRBD2; j_gene: TRBJ2-2; v_gene: TRBV28; CDR3aa: CALSPGTSGRTGELFF; CDR3nt: TGTGCCCTAAGCCCCGGGACTAGCGGGAGAACCGGGGAGCTGTTTTTT
abundance: -; d_gene: TRBD2; j_gene: TRBJ2-5; v_gene: TRBV3-1/TRBV3-2; CDR3aa: CASSPRAGQETQYF; CDR3nt: TGTGCCAGCAGCCCTCGAGCGGGGCAAGAGACCCAGTACTTC
abundance: -; d_gene: -; j_gene: TRBJ1-6; v_gene: TRBV6-1; CDR3aa: CASSDRPRHQLYNSPLHF; CDR3nt: TGTGCCAGCAGTGATCGACCTAGACATCAACTATATAATTCACCCCTCCACTTT
abundance: -; d_gene: TRBD1; j_gene: TRBJ2-2; v_gene: TRBV18; CDR3aa: CASSPPWTGVGTGELFF; CDR3nt: TGTGCCAGCTCACCACCGTGGACAGGGGTCGGCACCGGGGAGCTGTTTTTT
abundance: -; d_gene: TRBD2; j_gene: TRBJ2-1; v_gene: TRBV5-1; CDR3aa: CASSSGLVSINEQFF; CDR3nt: TGCGCCAGCAGCTCCGGACTAGTATCCATCAATGAGCAGTTCTTC
abundance: -; d_gene: TRBD1; j_gene: TRBJ2-1; v_gene: TRBV11-3; CDR3aa: CASSLEMLGDRNEQFF; CDR3nt: TGTGCCAGCAGCTTAGAGATGTTGGGGGACAGAAATGAGCAGTTCTTC
abundance: -; d_gene: TRBD2; j_gene: TRBJ2-1; v_gene: TRBV5-6; CDR3aa: CASSLVGGGDEQFF; CDR3nt: TGTGCCAGCAGCTTGGTAGGCGGGGGTGATGAGCAGTTCTTC
abundance: -; d_gene: -; j_gene: TRBJ2-7; v_gene: TRBV30; CDR3aa: CAWSVPLPGRYYEQYF; CDR3nt: TGTGCCTGGAGTGTACCCTTACCGGGACGCTACTACGAGCAGTACTTC
abundance: -; d_gene: TRBD1; j_gene: TRBJ2-7; v_gene: TRBV11-3; CDR3aa: CASSLDRGYEQYF; CDR3nt: TGTGCCAGCAGCTTAGACAGGGGGTACGAGCAGTACTTC
abundance: -; d_gene: -; j_gene: TRBJ2-7; v_gene: TRBV18; CDR3aa: CASSPPGRTYEQYF; CDR3nt: TGTGCCAGCTCACCACCGGGACGGACCTACGAGCAGTACTTC
abundance: -; d_gene: -; j_gene: TRBJ2-1; v_gene: TRBV10-2; CDR3aa: CASSDFVTGTGTLAGNNEQFF; CDR3nt: TGCGCCAGCAGCGACTTCGTAACCGGGACAGGGACACTAGCGGGAAACAATGAGCAGTTCTTC
abundance: -; d_gene: TRBD2; j_gene: TRBJ2-3; v_gene: TRBV7-9; CDR3aa: CASSSHHRLAGGDTQYF; CDR3nt: TGTGCCAGCAGCTCCCATCATAGGCTAGCGGGAGGAGATACGCAGTATTTT
abundance: -; d_gene: TRBD1; j_gene: TRBJ2-2; v_gene: TRBV27; CDR3aa: CASSSPGTGGLLPTGELFF; CDR3nt: TGTGCCAGCAGTTCCCCCGGGACAGGGGGCCTTCTACCGACCGGGGAGCTGTTTTTT
abundance: -; d_gene: TRBD2; j_gene: TRBJ2-1; v_gene: TRBV11-3; CDR3aa: CASSLSGSSGNEQFF; CDR3nt: TGTGCCAGCAGCTTAAGCGGGAGCTCAGGCAATGAGCAGTTCTTC